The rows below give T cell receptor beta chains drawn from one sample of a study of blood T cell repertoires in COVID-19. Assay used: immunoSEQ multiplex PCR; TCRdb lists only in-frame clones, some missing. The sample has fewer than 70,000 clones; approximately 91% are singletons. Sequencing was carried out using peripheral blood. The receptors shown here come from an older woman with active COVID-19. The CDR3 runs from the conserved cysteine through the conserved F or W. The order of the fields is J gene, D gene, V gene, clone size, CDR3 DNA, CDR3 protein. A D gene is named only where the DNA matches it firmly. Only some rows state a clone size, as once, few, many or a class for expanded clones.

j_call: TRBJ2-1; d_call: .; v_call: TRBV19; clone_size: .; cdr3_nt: TGTGCCAGTAGTTGGGGGGAGGCGGGCAATGAGCAGTTCTTC; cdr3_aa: CASSWGEAGNEQFF
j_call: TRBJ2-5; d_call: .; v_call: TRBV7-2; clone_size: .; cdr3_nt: TGTGCCAGCAGCTTCTTGCGGCAAGAGACCCAGTACTTC; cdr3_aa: CASSFLRQETQYF
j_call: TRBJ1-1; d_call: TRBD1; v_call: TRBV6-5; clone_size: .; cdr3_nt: TGTGCCAGCAGTAATCTCGGGACAGGGAACACTGAAGCTTTCTTT; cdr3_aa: CASSNLGTGNTEAFF
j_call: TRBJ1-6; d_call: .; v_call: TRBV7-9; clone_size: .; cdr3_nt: TGTGCCAGCAGCTTATTGAGTCCGAGCTCCTATAATTCACCCCTCCACTTT; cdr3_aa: CASSLLSPSSYNSPLHF
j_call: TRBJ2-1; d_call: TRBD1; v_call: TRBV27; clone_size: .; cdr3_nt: TGTGCCAGCAGTCTCAGGGGGCCTAATGAGCAGTTCTTC; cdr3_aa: CASSLRGPNEQFF
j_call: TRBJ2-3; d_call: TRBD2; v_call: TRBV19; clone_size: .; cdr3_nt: TGTGCCAGTAGTATAGATCCGGGGGGGTTAGGTGCAGATACGCAGTATTTT; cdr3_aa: CASSIDPGGLGADTQYF
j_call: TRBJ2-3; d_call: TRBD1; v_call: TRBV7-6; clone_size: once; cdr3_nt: TGTGCCAGCAGCTTTAAAGGGGGCGGCACAGATACGCAGTATTTT; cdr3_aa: CASSFKGGGTDTQYF
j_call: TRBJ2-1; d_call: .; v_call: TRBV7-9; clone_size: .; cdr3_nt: TGTGCCAGCAGCCGAAGCTCCCTCTACAATGAGCAGTTCTTC; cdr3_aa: CASSRSSLYNEQFF
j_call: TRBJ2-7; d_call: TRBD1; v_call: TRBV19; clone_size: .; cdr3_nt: TGTGCCAGTAGTTCTCAGACAGGGAAGTCTACCGAGCAGTACTTC; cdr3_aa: CASSSQTGKSTEQYF
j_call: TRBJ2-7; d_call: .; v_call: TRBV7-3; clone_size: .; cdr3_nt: TGTGCCAGCAGCTCCCCGACAGTCTCCTACGAGCAGTACTTC; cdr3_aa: CASSSPTVSYEQYF
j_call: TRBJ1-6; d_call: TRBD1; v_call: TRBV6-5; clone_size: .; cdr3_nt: TGTGCCAGCGACGACAGGGGTCTTACACCCCTCCACTTT; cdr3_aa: CASDDRGLTPLHF
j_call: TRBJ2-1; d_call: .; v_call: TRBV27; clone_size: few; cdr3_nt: TGTGCCAGCAGTCCCAACCCGGTTGGTGAGCAGTTCTTC; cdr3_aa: CASSPNPVGEQFF
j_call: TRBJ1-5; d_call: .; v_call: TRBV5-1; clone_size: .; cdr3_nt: TGCGCCAGCAGCCCCCGTGGAGGGTGGGATCAGCCCCAGCATTTT; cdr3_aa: CASSPRGGWDQPQHF
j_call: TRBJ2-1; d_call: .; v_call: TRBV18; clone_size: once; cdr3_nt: TGTGCCAGCTCACCAAGGCTAGGAAAGATAGGCTCCTACAATGAGCAGTTCTTC; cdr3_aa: CASSPRLGKIGSYNEQFF
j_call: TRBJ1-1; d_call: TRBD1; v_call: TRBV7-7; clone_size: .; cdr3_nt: TGTGCTAGCAGCCCGCTACTGGGACAGGGGTTGAACACTGAAGCTTTCTTT; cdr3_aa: CASSPLLGQGLNTEAFF
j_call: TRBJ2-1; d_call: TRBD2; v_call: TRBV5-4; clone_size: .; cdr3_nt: TGTGCCAGCAGCTTGGGGGGGACTAGCCACTACAATGAGCAGTTCTTC; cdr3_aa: CASSLGGTSHYNEQFF
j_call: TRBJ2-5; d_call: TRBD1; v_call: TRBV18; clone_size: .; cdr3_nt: TGTGCCAGCTCACTTCGATGGACAGGGGAAGAGACCCAGTACTTC; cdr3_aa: CASSLRWTGEETQYF
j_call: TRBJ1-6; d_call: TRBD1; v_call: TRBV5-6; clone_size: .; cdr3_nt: TGTGCCAGCAGCTCCCACGGGACAGGGTATTCACCCCTCCACTTT; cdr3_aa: CASSSHGTGYSPLHF
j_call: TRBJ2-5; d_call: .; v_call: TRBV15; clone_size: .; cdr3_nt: TGTGCCACCAGCACGACAGGTGGATTCCAAGAGACCCAGTACTTC; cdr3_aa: CATSTTGGFQETQYF
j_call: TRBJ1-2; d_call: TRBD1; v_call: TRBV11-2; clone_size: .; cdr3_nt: TGTGCCAGCAGCCCCGGGACAGTCTATGGCTACACCTTC; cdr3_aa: CASSPGTVYGYTF
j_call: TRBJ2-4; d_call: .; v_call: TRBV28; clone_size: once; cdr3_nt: TGTGCCAGCAGAGCCGCGGTCAAAAACATTCAGTACTTC; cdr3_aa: CASRAAVKNIQYF
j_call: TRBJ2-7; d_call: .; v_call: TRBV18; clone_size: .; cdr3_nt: TGTGCCAGCTCACAATTCAAGGGGGGGGCCTCCCTCTCCTACGAGCAGTACTTC; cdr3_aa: CASSQFKGGASLSYEQYF
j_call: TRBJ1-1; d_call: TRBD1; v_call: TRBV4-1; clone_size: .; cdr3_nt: TGCGCCAGCAGCCTGGGACAGGGAGGTACTGAAGCTTTCTTT; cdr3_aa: CASSLGQGGTEAFF
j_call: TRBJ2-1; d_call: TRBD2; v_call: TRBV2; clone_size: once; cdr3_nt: TGTGCCAGCAGCGGACCGGGACTAGTCTACAATGAGCAGTTCTTC; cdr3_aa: CASSGPGLVYNEQFF
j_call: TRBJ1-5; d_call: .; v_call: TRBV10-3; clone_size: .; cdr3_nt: TGTGCCATCAGTCGGGGAGAAGCTCAGCCCCAGCATTTT; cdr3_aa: CAISRGEAQPQHF
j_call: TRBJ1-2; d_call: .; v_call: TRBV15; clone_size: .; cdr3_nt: TGTGCCACCAGCAGAGATTCCGGGGGGCTTGACTATGGCTACACCTTC; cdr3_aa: CATSRDSGGLDYGYTF
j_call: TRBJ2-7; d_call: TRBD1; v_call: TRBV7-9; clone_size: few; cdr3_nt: TGTGCCAGCAGCTGGGACAGGGGGTCCTACGAGCAGTACTTC; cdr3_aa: CASSWDRGSYEQYF
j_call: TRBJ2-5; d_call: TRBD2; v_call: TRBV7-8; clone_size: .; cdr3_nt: TGTGCCAGCAGCTTAGCGGCTAGCGGGCCTTTAAAAGAGACCCAGTACTTC; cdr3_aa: CASSLAASGPLKETQYF
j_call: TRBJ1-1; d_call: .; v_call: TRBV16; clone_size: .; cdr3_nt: TGTGCCAGCAGCGAACTTGGGGGGGCAAGGGGAACTGAAGCTTTCTTT; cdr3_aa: CASSELGGARGTEAFF
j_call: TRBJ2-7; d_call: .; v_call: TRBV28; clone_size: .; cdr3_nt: TGTGCCAGCAGAGAAGGAGACTACGAGCAGTACTTC; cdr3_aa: CASREGDYEQYF
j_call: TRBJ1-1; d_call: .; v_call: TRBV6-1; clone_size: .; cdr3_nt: TGTGCCAGCAGTGAAAGAGAATTCGACAGGACCTTT; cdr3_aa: CASSEREFDRTF
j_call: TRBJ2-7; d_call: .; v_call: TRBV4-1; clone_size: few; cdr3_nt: TGCGCCAGCAGCCAAGAGAGAAGTTTCTACGAGCAGTACTTC; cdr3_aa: CASSQERSFYEQYF
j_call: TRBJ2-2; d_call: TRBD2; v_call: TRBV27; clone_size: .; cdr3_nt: TGTGCCAGCAGTTTAAGTGGGAGGGCCCAGGGTCGTAGCGGGGAGCTGTTTTTT; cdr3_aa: CASSLSGRAQGRSGELFF
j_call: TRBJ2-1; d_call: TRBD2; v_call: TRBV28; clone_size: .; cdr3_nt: TGTGCCAGCAGTTTAAGGTTTAGCGGGATATATGAGCAGTTCTTC; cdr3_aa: CASSLRFSGIYEQFF
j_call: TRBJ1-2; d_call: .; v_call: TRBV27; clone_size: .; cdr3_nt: TGTGCCAGCAGTCTCCCCGGGAATGGCTACACCTTC; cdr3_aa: CASSLPGNGYTF
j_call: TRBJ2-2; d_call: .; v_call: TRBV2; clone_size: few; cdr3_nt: TGTGCCAGCAGTGTCAGGGGGGCAAACGCCGGGGAGCTGTTTTTT; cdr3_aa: CASSVRGANAGELFF
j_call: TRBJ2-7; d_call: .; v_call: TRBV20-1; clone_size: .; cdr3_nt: TGCAGTTCCCAGGCCGGGGGCGAGCAGTACTTC; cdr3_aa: CSSQAGGEQYF
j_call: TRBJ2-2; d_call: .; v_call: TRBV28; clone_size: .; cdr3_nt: TGTGCCAGCAGTCCCCGACAGATAATGGTGAACACCGGGGAGCTGTTTTTT; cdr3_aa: CASSPRQIMVNTGELFF
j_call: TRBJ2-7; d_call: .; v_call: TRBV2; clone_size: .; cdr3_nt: TGTGCCAGCAGAGCACTAGCCCTACAAAACTACGAGCAGTACTTC; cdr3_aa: CASRALALQNYEQYF
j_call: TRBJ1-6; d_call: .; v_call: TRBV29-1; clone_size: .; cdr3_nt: TGCAGCGTTGGGGAGGACAATTCACCCCTCCACTTT; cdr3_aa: CSVGEDNSPLHF
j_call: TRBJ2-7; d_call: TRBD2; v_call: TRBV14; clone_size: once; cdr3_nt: TGTGCCAGCAGACTAGCGGGAACCTACGAGCAGTACTTC; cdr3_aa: CASRLAGTYEQYF
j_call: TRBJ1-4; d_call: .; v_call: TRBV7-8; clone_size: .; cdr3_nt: TGTGCCAGCAGCCAAGGAGGGTTGGAGGCAACTAATGAAAAACTGTTTTTT; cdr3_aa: CASSQGGLEATNEKLFF
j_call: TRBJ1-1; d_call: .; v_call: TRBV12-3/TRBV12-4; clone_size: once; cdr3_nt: TGTGCCAGCAGTTGGACAGCCACAAGTGAAGCTTTCTTT; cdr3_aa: CASSWTATSEAFF
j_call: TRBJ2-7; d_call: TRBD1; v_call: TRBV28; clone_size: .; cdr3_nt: TGTGCCAGCAGTATGGGACAGGGGCAACCCTACGAGCAGTACTTC; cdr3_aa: CASSMGQGQPYEQYF
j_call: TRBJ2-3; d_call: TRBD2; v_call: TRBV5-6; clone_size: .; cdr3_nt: TGTGCCAGCAGCCATATTAGCGGGAGGGGAGATACGCAGTATTTT; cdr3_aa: CASSHISGRGDTQYF
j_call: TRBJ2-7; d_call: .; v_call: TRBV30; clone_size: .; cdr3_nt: TGTGCCTGGAGTGATGGGACTTCCTCCTACGAGCAGTACTTC; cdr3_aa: CAWSDGTSSYEQYF
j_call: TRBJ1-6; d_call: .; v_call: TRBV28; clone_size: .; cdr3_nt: TGTGCCAGCTCTAGCCCAGGGGAATATTCCTATAATTCACCCCTCCACTTT; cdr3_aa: CASSSPGEYSYNSPLHF
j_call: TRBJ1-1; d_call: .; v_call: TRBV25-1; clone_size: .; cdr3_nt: TGTGCCAGCAGCGCTGACATGAACACTGAAGCTTTCTTT; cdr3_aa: CASSADMNTEAFF
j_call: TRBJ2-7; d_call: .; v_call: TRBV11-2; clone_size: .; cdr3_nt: TGTGCCAGCAGCTTCCGGAGGACGGGCGAGCAGTACTTC; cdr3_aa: CASSFRRTGEQYF
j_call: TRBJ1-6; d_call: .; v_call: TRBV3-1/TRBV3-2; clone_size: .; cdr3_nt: TGTGCCAGCAGCCTCCAGGGTTTACCCCTCCACTTT; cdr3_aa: CASSLQGLPLHF
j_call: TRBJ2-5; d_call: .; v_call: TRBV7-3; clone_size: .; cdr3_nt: TGTGCCAGCAGCTCCGCGGGACTTGAAGAGACCCAGTACTTC; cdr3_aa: CASSSAGLEETQYF
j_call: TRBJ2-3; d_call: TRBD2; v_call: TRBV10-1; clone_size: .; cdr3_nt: TGCGCCAGCAGTGGAAGGGGGCATTCTTGGCAGTCTAGCGGGGGACCCACAGATACGCAGTATTTT; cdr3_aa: CASSGRGHSWQSSGGPTDTQYF
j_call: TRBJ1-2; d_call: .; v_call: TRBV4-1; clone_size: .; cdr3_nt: TGCGCCAGCAGCCCTAGTCAACTTAACTATGGCTACACCTTC; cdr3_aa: CASSPSQLNYGYTF
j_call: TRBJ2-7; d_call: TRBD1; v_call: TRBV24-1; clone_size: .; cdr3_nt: TGTGCCACCTGCGGGACAGGGGAGCACGAGCAGTACTTC; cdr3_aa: CATCGTGEHEQYF